The clone carrying this TCR beta chain has more than one count but fewer than ten. The source of the sample is a study of blood T cell repertoires in COVID-19. Across the study: T cells, B-cell-depleted T cells, or PBMCs supplied cDNA or gDNA.

Trimming cost V 5 bases and J 4 bases; bases outside gene matches: 9. The CDR3 is made up of 16 amino acids. The germline V gene encodes CDR1 MNHEY and CDR2 SMNVEV (reference sequence). In the authors' workflow: Counts of nucleated cells, estimated from reference gene primer amplification, were obtained. This table comes from immunoSEQ multiplex PCR, and its TCRdb copy is limited to in-frame clones, with some not included. V, J and clone size are those of that table, while D and trimming were read from the DNA. The repertoire holds roughly 8,600 clones, around four fifths seen once, with about 10% in the top ten.

This receptor was taken from a human donor in a cohort sampled during active COVID-19. Sequenced sample: peripheral blood. V gene TRBV27 combines with J gene TRBJ2-2; TRBD1 matches 8 bases. This CDR3 reads CASSTSTGAGTGELFF. The DNA of the CDR3 is TGTGCCAGCAGTACATCGACAGGGGCGGGCACCGGGGAGCTGTTTTTT.